These 9 T cell receptor beta chains share one sample of origin, sequenced in a study of blood T cells in healthy people across ages. Primers used in a second PCR of roughly 7 to 12 cycles were a sample-barcoded 5' primer and a J-beta primer mix. From the 5' RACE reads, TCRdb called clonotypes with MiXCR, one entry per CDR3 protein. Of 1.4 million to 1.5 million distinct CDR3 sequences detected, around 39% appear once; the ten largest clones hold roughly 8.2%. The sequencing input was blood. The receptors were sampled from a woman aged 18-29 years in good health.

V gene TRBV11-2 combines with J gene TRBJ1-2, with D possibly matching TRBD1 (6 bases). The germline gives CDR1 SGHAT, CDR2 FQNNGV. With 2 bases removed from V and 7 bases from J, the gap between germline ends came to 14 bases. This CDR3 has 14 residues. CDR3 protein: CASSLLGTTGGYTF. The CDR3 coding sequence is TGTGCCAGCAGCTTACTGGGGACAACCGGTGGCTACACCTTC.

This clonotype has a handful of counts. The genes are TRBV5-1 and TRBJ1-1; D may be TRBD1 (5 bases). Trimming took off 0 bases at V and 3 bases at J, with 6 bases between the two ends. The germline CDR1 and CDR2 sequences are SGHRS and YFSETQ. This CDR3 is 13 amino acids long. The CDR3 protein is CASSLVRDTEAFF. The CDR3 nucleotides are TGCGCCAGCAGCTTGGTCAGGGACACTGAAGCTTTCTTT.

In its sample, this clonotype was seen a few times. The chain carries TRBV4-1 and TRBJ1-2; no clear D. Germline V gene data show CDR1 as MGHRA and CDR2 as YSYEKL. The V end was cut by 0 bases, the J end by 5 bases, with 16 bases between. The CDR3 has 16 residues. CDR3 region: CASSQESGSPIYGYTF. CDR3 DNA: TGCGCCAGCAGCCAAGAAAGTGGCAGCCCTATTTATGGCTACACCTTC.

This clonotype was recorded a few times. This chain connects TRBV9 to TRBJ1-2; 9 positions agree with TRBD1. Germline CDR1 reads SGDLS; CDR2 reads YYNGEE. The J segment lost 7 bases and the V segment lost 5 bases, leaving 9 bases of the junction unmatched. This CDR3 spans 14 amino acids. CDR3 residues: CASSYGQGYAGYTF. The CDR3 DNA follows: TGTGCCAGCAGTTACGGACAGGGGTATGCTGGCTACACCTTC.

The table lists this clonotype with a few counts. This chain joins TRBV7-2 and TRBJ2-5; TRBD2 matches 7 bases. This CDR3 spans 15 amino acids. J lost 3 bases, V lost 3 bases, and 7 bases had no gene match. Germline loops: CDR1 SGHTA, CDR2 FQGNSA. Here the CDR3 DNA reads TGTGCCAGCAGCTTGTTTCAGCGGGGTAAAGAGACCCAGTACTTC. It specifies CASSLFQRGKETQYF. Based on the CDR3 plus reference TRBV7-2 and TRBJ2-5, the full variable domain is GAGVSQSPSNKVTEKGKDVELRCDPISGHTALYWYRQSLGQGLEFLIYFQGNSAPDKSGLPSDRFSAERTGGSVSTLTIQRTQQEDSAVYLCASSLFQRGKETQYFGPGTRLLVL.

The rearrangement links TRBV12-3 or TRBV12-4 to TRBJ2-3, with D possibly TRBD1 on 6 matching bases. The V end lost 0 bases, the J end lost 5 bases, and 12 bases lay between the germline ends. CDR3 length: 15 residues. DNA for the CDR3: TGTGCCAGCAGTTTAGCGGGGGCCCCAAGAGATACGCAGTATTTT. It is translated as CASSLAGAPRDTQYF.

Of note for this clonotype: A read error may account for a junction end that differs from germline. The chain couples TRBV7-9 to TRBJ2-1, with D perhaps TRBD2 (7 bases). This CDR3 region has 15 residues. Germline V gene sequence: CDR1 SEHNR, CDR2 FQNEAQ (reference sequence). CDR3 nucleotides: TGTGCCAGCAGCTTAGCGGGGGGGCCCCACAAGGAGCAGTTCTTC. It codes for CASSLAGGPHKEQFF.

This clonotype was picked up many times. The chain has TRBV9 and TRBJ2-5, with a weak D call TRBD1 (6 bases). Trimming left V 3 bases short and J 7 bases short, with 19 bases between. The germline V gene encodes CDR1 SGDLS and CDR2 YYNGEE. The CDR3 is made up of 15 amino acids. The CDR3 sequence is CASSDTPGVLGTQYF. The CDR3, as DNA: TGTGCCAGCAGCGACACCCCAGGGGTCCTAGGGACCCAGTACTTC.

This chain joins TRBV2 and TRBJ1-1, with TRBD1 matching over 8 bases. The CDR3 is made up of 15 amino acids. Germline loops: CDR1 SNHLY, CDR2 FYNNEI. Unmatched junction bases numbered 8, after V lost 7 bases and J lost 1 base. The CDR3 bases are TGTGCCAGCAAGTCCCAGGGGGCGGGGAACACTGAAGCTTTCTTT. It codes for CASKSQGAGNTEAFF.